These 29 T cell receptor beta chains share one sample of origin, sequenced in a study of neurological immune-mediated disorders. TCRdb analysed the 5' RACE reads with MiXCR anew, one entry per CDR3 protein. The profile shows fewer than 85,000 distinct CDR3 sequences, 15% to 20% of them singletons. The source material was PBMCs. Receptors originate from a woman aged 35 to 49 in good health.

The chain recombines TRBV29-1 with TRBJ1-2; 8 bases fit TRBD1. CDR1 is SQVTM, CDR2 ANQGSEA, per germline. The CDR3 extends over 15 amino acids. V shed 0 bases, J shed 2 bases, and the junction held 5 bases outside the gene matches. The CDR3 DNA reads as TGCAGCGTTGAAGAGAGTCAGGGGGCGAACTATGGCTACACCTTC. Encoded protein: CSVEESQGANYGYTF.

This clonotype was observed many times. This rearrangement joins TRBV6-6 to TRBJ2-2, with no clear D. V lost 7 bases and J 15 bases, leaving 15 bases between the germline ends. This CDR3 region has 11 residues. Germline-derived CDR1 and CDR2 are MNHNY and SVGAGI (reference sequence). The CDR3 loop is CASTPSRVMFF. CDR3 sequence (DNA): TGTGCCAGCACCCCGAGCCGGGTGATGTTTTTT.

This clonotype was picked up many times. The chain uses TRBV28 and TRBJ1-1; D gene ambiguous. This CDR3 region has 13 residues. V lost 6 bases and J 1 base, leaving 9 bases between the germline ends. Per the germline V gene, CDR1 is MDHEN and CDR2 is SYDVKM. In nucleotides, the CDR3 is TGTGCCAGCAGGATCCCCAGGAACACTGAAGCTTTCTTT. Translating gives CASRIPRNTEAFF.

The sample holds many counts of this clonotype. The V and J genes are TRBV9 and TRBJ2-2, with D unclear. V was pared by 5 bases and J by 0 bases, with 11 bases between. The CDR3 totals 15 residues. Germline CDR1 SGDLS, CDR2 YYNGEE. CDR3 loop: CASSSGRTNTGELFF. In nucleotides, the CDR3 is TGTGCCAGCAGTTCCGGACGGACGAACACCGGGGAGCTGTTTTTT. Together with reference TRBV9 and TRBJ2-2, the CDR3 gives the full variable domain: DSGVTQTPKHLITATGQRVTLRCSPRSGDLSVYWYQQSLDQGLQFLIQYYNGEERAKGNILERFSAQQFPDLHSELNLSSLELGDSALYFCASSSGRTNTGELFFGEGSRLTVL.

The J gene is TRBJ1-5, the V gene TRBV4-1; D is possibly TRBD1 (5 bases). From germline, CDR1 is MGHRA and CDR2 YSYEKL. This CDR3 region has 17 residues. Trimming cost V 1 base and J 4 bases, with 17 bases left between them. The CDR3 spells CASSQALGLSANQPQHF. The CDR3 bases are TGCGCCAGCAGCCAAGCCCTGGGACTTTCGGCAAATCAGCCCCAGCATTTT.

This clonotype came up many times. The chain has TRBV12-3 or TRBV12-4 and TRBJ2-7; no firm D call. CDR3 length equals 12 residues. With 2 bases removed from V and 3 bases from J, the gap between germline ends came to 5 bases. The CDR3 sequence: CASSLSVYEQYF. Written as DNA, the CDR3 is TGTGCCAGCAGTTTAAGTGTCTACGAGCAGTACTTC.

Points on this clonotype: Germline is not matched at one junction end, which may reflect a read error. The chain is built from TRBV5-1 and TRBJ2-7; D is possibly TRBD1 (5 bases). Germline CDR1 reads SGHRS; CDR2 reads YFSETQ. The CDR3 length is 15 residues. CDR3 in DNA: TGCGACAGCAGCTTAGGGCTGGCAGGGTCGTACGAGCAGTACTTC. The encoded protein is CDSSLGLAGSYEQYF.

This chain uses TRBV24-1 with TRBJ1-3; 9 positions agree with TRBD1. Germline CDR1 KGHDR, CDR2 SFDVKD. After removal of 4 bases from V and 4 bases from J, the junction contained 4 bases not matched to a gene. The CDR3 loop spans 15 amino acids. As DNA, the CDR3 is TGTGCCACCAGTGACTTGGACAGGGGCGGAAACACCATATATTTT. Its translation is CATSDLDRGGNTIYF.

Many counts were recorded for this clonotype. This chain connects TRBV4-3 to TRBJ2-5; D gene uncertain. Germline V gene data show CDR1 as LGHNA and CDR2 as YSLEER. The CDR3 extends over 13 amino acids. Trimming shortened V by 0 bases and J by 4 bases, and 6 bases separated the two germline ends. The CDR3 region has the DNA TGCGCCAGCAGCCAAGAATTGCGAGAGACCCAGTACTTC. The encoded protein is CASSQELRETQYF.

This clonotype was counted many times. CDR3 sequence reads: CSARVWADTQYF. CDR3 in DNA: TGCAGTGCTAGAGTGTGGGCAGATACGCAGTATTTT. The genes are TRBV20-1 and TRBJ2-3; D ambiguous. The V and J ends lost 1 base and 4 bases respectively, with 6 bases between them. This CDR3 is 12 amino acids long. Germline V gene lookup returns CDR1 DFQATT and CDR2 SNEGSKA (reference sequence).

This chain links TRBV3-1 with TRBJ1-5; no clear D gene. Trimming removed 0 bases from V and 4 bases from J, with 10 bases in between. Per the germline V gene, CDR1 is LGHDT and CDR2 is YNNKEL (reference sequence). CDR3 length: 15 residues. In DNA, the CDR3 is TGTGCCAGCAGCCAAGATCTATCTCCGAATCAGCCCCAGCATTTT. It yields the protein CASSQDLSPNQPQHF.

This clonotype was detected many times. The V call is TRBV3-1, the J call TRBJ2-3; D gene unclear. The germline gives CDR1 LGHDT, CDR2 YNNKEL (reference sequence). The CDR3 sequence is 13 residues long. The V gene lost 2 bases and the J gene lost 4 bases, with 7 bases spanning the gap. For the CDR3, the DNA is TGTGCCAGCAGCCAAAATATGGCAGATACGCAGTATTTT. This gives the protein CASSQNMADTQYF.

This clonotype was observed at least ten times. This chain uses TRBV28 with TRBJ1-5, with D possibly being TRBD1 (6 bases). The CDR3 covers 13 residues. V gave up 8 bases and J gave up 7 bases, with 15 bases separating them. Germline assignment: CDR1 MDHEN and CDR2 SYDVKM. CDR3 sequence: CASVGGGRQPQHF. DNA for the CDR3: TGTGCCAGCGTTGGCGGGGGCAGGCAGCCCCAGCATTTT.

The gene calls are TRBV5-1 and TRBJ2-1, with 8 bases identical to TRBD2. With 4 bases clipped from V and 3 bases from J, the junction kept 9 bases outside the gene matches. Per the germline V gene, CDR1 is SGHRS and CDR2 is YFSETQ. This CDR3 is built from 16 residues. This CDR3 is CASSPAGRGDYNEQFF. CDR3 DNA sequence: TGCGCCAGCAGCCCGGCCGGGAGGGGCGACTACAATGAGCAGTTCTTC.

The chain uses TRBV16 and TRBJ1-2; D may be TRBD1 (5 bases). There are 14 residues in the CDR3. The germline V gene has CDR1 KGHSY and CDR2 FQNENV. The ends were cut back, 1 base at V and 4 bases at J, with 10 bases in the middle. The CDR3 loop is CASSQYAGSYGYTF. The CDR3 bases are TGTGCCAGCAGCCAATACGCAGGGAGCTATGGCTACACCTTC. Full variable domain (outside the CDR3, taken from reference TRBV16 and TRBJ1-2): GEEVAQTPKHLVRGEGQKAKLYCAPIKGHSYVFWYQQVLKNEFKFLISFQNENVFDETGMPKERFSAKCLPNSPCSLEIQATKLEDSAVYFCASSQYAGSYGYTFGSGTRLTVV.

The chain uses TRBV24-1 and TRBJ2-3; D remains unclear. Germline-derived CDR1 and CDR2 are KGHDR and SFDVKD. The CDR3 loop spans 13 amino acids. The ends were cut back, 6 bases at V and 0 bases at J, with 6 bases in the middle. The chain's CDR3 is CATSRISTDTQYF. The CDR3, as DNA: TGTGCCACCAGTCGGATCAGCACAGATACGCAGTATTTT.

This clonotype was seen just once. The genes are TRBV20-1 and TRBJ2-1; 8 bases map to TRBD2. Germline V CDR1 and CDR2: DFQATT, SNEGSKA (reference sequence). The CDR3 is 15 amino acids. Trimming removed 6 bases from V and 7 bases from J; junction bases left unmatched: 14. The CDR3 DNA reads TGCAGTGCCATAACCGGGACTAGGAAGGGGAATGAGCAGTTCTTC. It yields the protein CSAITGTRKGNEQFF.

This clonotype was observed at least ten times. The rearrangement uses TRBV3-1 and TRBJ2-1; D gene uncertain. The CDR3 extends over 13 amino acids. In germline, CDR1 is LGHDT, CDR2 YNNKEL (reference sequence). V was trimmed by 1 base and J by 9 bases, leaving 10 bases between them. This CDR3 reads CASSQGRSGEQFF. The CDR3 nucleotides are TGTGCCAGCAGCCAAGGAAGGTCGGGTGAGCAGTTCTTC.

In its sample, this clonotype was seen a few times. This chain joins TRBV20-1 and TRBJ2-7; TRBD1 matches 7 bases. Germline-derived CDR1 and CDR2 are DFQATT and SNEGSKA (reference sequence). Trimming at V came to 2 bases and at J to 1 base, leaving 5 bases not matched to a gene. The CDR3 totals 14 residues. CDR3 nucleotides: TGCAGTGCTAGAAGACAGGGAAGGTCCTACGAGCAGTACGTC. It yields the protein CSARRQGRSYEQYV.

This clonotype was observed at least ten times. The CDR3 sequence is CASSLGRGGGGTQYF. Here the CDR3 DNA reads TGTGCCAGCAGCTTAGGACGGGGGGGAGGAGGGACCCAGTACTTC. This rearrangement joins TRBV7-2 to TRBJ2-5, with 8 bases identical to TRBD2. This CDR3 has 15 residues. Germline CDR1 reads SGHTA; CDR2 reads FQGNSA. The trim removed 1 base at V and 7 bases at J, leaving 8 bases unmatched.

This clonotype showed up many times. The chain uses TRBV7-8 and TRBJ2-1; D remains ambiguous. Germline lookup yields CDR1 SGHVS and CDR2 FQNEAQ. V lost 0 bases and J lost 5, with 5 bases in between. The CDR3 loop spans 13 amino acids. The DNA of the CDR3 is TGTGCCAGCAGCTTAGCCGCTCACAATGAGCAGTTCTTC. Its protein product is CASSLAAHNEQFF.

Note on this clonotype: The limits of the CDR3 on the DNA are not certain, so only TCRdb's listed CDR3 is given. The chain carries TRBV20-1 and TRBJ1-5; the table's D gene call, TRBD1, was not cross checked with the DNA. CDR1 and CDR2 (germline): DFQATT, SNEGSKA (reference sequence). The CDR3 totals 22 residues, both ends included. CDR3 residues: CSARAPPGDNEQFFGPGEPQHF.

This clonotype has at least ten counts. The CDR3 DNA reads TGTGCCAGCAGTGGGACAGACCAAAATTCACCCCTCCACTTT. Protein sequence: CASSGTDQNSPLHF. V usage is TRBV6-1 and J usage is TRBJ1-6; a possible D gene is TRBD1 (6 bases). The CDR3 totals 14 residues. Germline V lookup: CDR1 MNHNS, CDR2 SASEGT. The germline V and J ends were trimmed by 4 bases and 7 bases, with 11 bases remaining between them.

V usage is TRBV6-5 and J usage is TRBJ1-2, with 9 bases identical to TRBD1. V trimming: 6 bases; J trimming: 6 bases; junction bases outside the gene matches: 11. CDR3 length: 15 amino acids. Germline V lookup: CDR1 MNHEY, CDR2 SVGAGI. This CDR3 is CASREWDRVTDGYTF. CDR3 bases: TGTGCCAGCAGAGAATGGGACAGGGTAACGGATGGCTACACCTTC.

This clonotype was recorded many times. The V gene is TRBV15, the J gene TRBJ1-1; the D gene is possibly TRBD1 (5 bases). The CDR3 sequence is 14 residues long. V gave up 0 bases and J gave up 2 bases, with 7 bases separating them. The germline CDR1 and CDR2 sequences are LNHNV and YYDKDF (reference sequence). The CDR3 loop reads CATSRETGNTEAFF. As DNA, the CDR3 is TGTGCCACCAGCAGAGAAACAGGAAACACTGAAGCTTTCTTT.

This clonotype showed up many times. The V gene is TRBV6-6, the J gene TRBJ2-7; unclear D gene. V dropped 6 bases and J dropped 0 bases, with 12 bases sitting between them. The CDR3 has 14 residues. CDR1 and CDR2 (germline): MNHNY, SVGAGI (reference sequence). CDR3 residues: CASRYTQSSYEQYV. The CDR3 DNA reads TGTGCCAGCAGATACACACAGAGCTCCTACGAGCAGTACGTC.

The chain links TRBV20-1 to TRBJ2-3, with D uncertain. V lost 3 bases, J lost 0 bases, and 7 bases lay in between. The length of the CDR3 is 13 residues. CDR1 is DFQATT, CDR2 SNEGSKA, per germline (reference sequence). The CDR3 loop reads CSASVASTDTQYF. DNA for the CDR3: TGCAGTGCTAGCGTCGCTAGCACAGATACGCAGTATTTT.

This clonotype was detected ten times or more. This chain uses TRBV21-1 with TRBJ2-7. TRBV21-1 is a pseudogene segment. The CDR3 is made up of 13 amino acids. CDR3 loop: CASSKGSSYEQYF. CDR3 coding DNA: TGTGCCAGCAGCAAAGGGAGCTCCTACGAGCAGTACTTC.

This chain uses TRBV19 with TRBJ2-2, with no clear D. CDR3 size: 14 residues. V shed 7 bases and J shed 2 bases, with 11 bases lying between them. Germline assignment: CDR1 LNHDA and CDR2 SQIVND (reference sequence). CDR3 loop: CASKKTRNTGELFF. CDR3 DNA sequence: TGTGCCAGTAAAAAAACCAGAAACACCGGGGAGCTGTTTTTT. Combining the CDR3 with reference TRBV19 and TRBJ2-2 gives the whole variable domain DGGITQSPKYLFRKEGQNVTLSCEQNLNHDAMYWYRQDPGQGLRLIYYSQIVNDFQKGDIAEGYSVSREKKESFPLTVTSAQKNPTAFYLCASKKTRNTGELFFGEGSRLTVL.